This record concerns one TCR beta chain sequence. Its antigen remains unidentified. Base-call qualities are not available, and no considerably larger clone is one nucleotide away. RNA was extracted using the RNeasy kit, and about 0.5 to 1 ug of the RNA was reverse transcribed with random hexamers. The immunoSEQ multiplex PCR assay, which covers 54 Vbeta and 13 Jbeta segments, was used to amplify TCR beta CDR3 regions. PCR amplification bias was corrected using a synthetic template baseline for primer optimization and computational correction. As for how the authors treated the data: Reads were annotated to V, D and J genes per IMGT and analyzed with immunoSEQ Analyzer, keeping only productive sequences. To calculate clonality, Shannon entropy was normalized by log2 of the number of productive unique sequences and then subtracted from one. Public and private clones were assessed among the 100 most prevalent clones of each patient and control. A clone was defined as Susac-specific if it was absent from the healthy and MS cohorts, from 950 to 1,300 published viral clones and from other ImmuneACCESS disease sequences. The public sequencing data were trimmed at Q25 with fastp and processed into clonotypes with MiXCR by TCRdb, which kept only in-frame beta chains. Each record represents a unique CDR3 protein, reported with the most common genes and DNA among its rows. TCRdb assigned the V and J calls; the authors' analysis was not used. The sample data list around 150,000 distinct CDR3 sequences, and about 93% of these were observed just once. The ten most abundant clones make up around 0.14% of the sample.

The data stem from a study of CD8 T cells in Susac syndrome (dated 2019 in TCRdb). For the study in its entirety: The study used repertoire sequencing to test whether antigen drove CD8+ T cell activation and differentiation in Susac syndrome. The full study reports these points: The number of individuals in the TCR sequencing and HLA analysis was acknowledged as relatively small.

High-throughput TCR beta sequencing profiled peripheral blood CD8+ and CD4+ T cells from healthy donors, Susac syndrome patients and multiple sclerosis patients. Healthy donors were age- and sex-matched controls. Bulk CD8+ and CD4+ T cells were purified magnetically by negative isolation, whereas CD8+ TEMRA cells were enriched by FACS. Blood was collected in EDTA tubes and processed within 24 hours, with PBMCs isolated through density gradient centrifugation. PBMCs intended for TCR sequencing were cryopreserved in liquid nitrogen and were subsequently thawed in a 37 degrees C water bath. The sorted or isolated CD4+, CD8+ and CD8+ TEMRA cells reached a purity of at least 90%. CDR1 SQVTM and CDR2 ANQGSEA were looked up in the germline V gene. Between the V and J ends, shortened by 2 bases and 5 bases respectively, the junction contains 9 bases. Its CDR3 holds 12 amino acids, cysteine through phenylalanine. The kept DNA is CDR3 alone, 36 bases in frame from the first base.

The clonotype comes from a human donor in good health. Sample: CD4+ T cells from PBMCs. This chain joins TRBV29-1 to TRBJ2-5, with the D gene possibly TRBD1 or TRBD2, each one fitting 5 bases. The sequenced DNA: TGCAGCGTTGAACTAGCAGGGGAGACCCAGTACTTC. Its translation is CSVELAGETQYF. Joined to the reference TRBV29-1 and TRBJ2-5 proteins, this CDR3 gives the full variable domain: SAVISQKPSRDICQRGTSLTIQCQVDSQVTMMFWYRQQPGQSLTLIATANQGSEATYESGFVIDKFPISRPNLTFSTLTVSNMSPEDSSIYLCSVELAGETQYFGPGTRLLVL.